This is a list of T cell receptor beta chains from one sample in a study of blood T cell repertoires in COVID-19. Sequencing used immunoSEQ multiplex PCR; TCRdb keeps in-frame clones, though not all of them. Here the sample spans 68,000 or so clones, more than 75% being singletons. Input material: peripheral blood. The receptors originated from a man over 45 with active COVID-19. Both conserved end residues are part of each CDR3. A D gene is named only where the DNA matches it firmly. Rows give clone size only sometimes, using once, few, many, or a class for an expanded clone.

v_gene: TRBV3-1/TRBV3-2
abundance: .
d_gene: .
j_gene: TRBJ2-5
CDR3nt: TGTGCCAGCAGCCTCTTTTATTCACCGGGAGAGACCCAGTACTTC
CDR3aa: CASSLFYSPGETQYF

v_gene: TRBV11-3
abundance: .
d_gene: TRBD2
j_gene: TRBJ2-1
CDR3nt: TGTGCCAGCAGCTTAGGGGCCGTGGCGGGAGGGACCTACAATGAGCAGTTCTTC
CDR3aa: CASSLGAVAGGTYNEQFF

v_gene: TRBV30
abundance: .
d_gene: .
j_gene: TRBJ1-1
CDR3nt: TGTGCCTGGAGCACCTCAGGAGGAGCTTTCTTT
CDR3aa: CAWSTSGGAFF

v_gene: TRBV4-2
abundance: .
d_gene: TRBD1
j_gene: TRBJ1-6
CDR3nt: TGTGCCAGCAGCCCCCCGGGACAGGGGGCGAGGTCACCCCTCCACTTT
CDR3aa: CASSPPGQGARSPLHF

v_gene: TRBV5-4
abundance: few
d_gene: .
j_gene: TRBJ1-1
CDR3nt: TGTGCCAGCAGCATTGACAGCCTTACTGAAGCTTTCTTT
CDR3aa: CASSIDSLTEAFF

v_gene: TRBV29-1
abundance: .
d_gene: .
j_gene: TRBJ2-7
CDR3nt: TGCAGCGTTGAAATCGGACTTGGAGCGAACTACGAGCAGTACTTC
CDR3aa: CSVEIGLGANYEQYF

v_gene: TRBV18
abundance: .
d_gene: TRBD2
j_gene: TRBJ2-5
CDR3nt: TGTGCCAGCTCACCACCGAATCCTAGCGGGGGTGGAGGAGAGACCCAGTACTTC
CDR3aa: CASSPPNPSGGGGETQYF

v_gene: TRBV13
abundance: .
d_gene: TRBD2
j_gene: TRBJ2-7
CDR3nt: TGTGCCAGCAGCCCCCCAGCGGGGAACTCCTACGAGCAGTACTTC
CDR3aa: CASSPPAGNSYEQYF

v_gene: TRBV21-1
abundance: .
d_gene: .
j_gene: TRBJ2-5
CDR3nt: TGTGCCAGCAGCAAAGAGCCTAGCGGTCAGACCCAGTACTTC
CDR3aa: CASSKEPSGQTQYF

v_gene: TRBV6-5
abundance: .
d_gene: .
j_gene: TRBJ1-1
CDR3nt: TGTGCCAGCAGTTACACAGGGATGAACACTGAAGCTTTCTTT
CDR3aa: CASSYTGMNTEAFF

v_gene: TRBV7-2
abundance: .
d_gene: .
j_gene: TRBJ1-2
CDR3nt: TGTGCCAGCAGCTTGGGGGGGAACTATGGCTACACCTTC
CDR3aa: CASSLGGNYGYTF

v_gene: TRBV3-1/TRBV3-2
abundance: .
d_gene: .
j_gene: TRBJ2-5
CDR3nt: TGTGCCAGCAGCCCCACAGGGGCGGGGGAGACCCAGTACTTC
CDR3aa: CASSPTGAGETQYF

v_gene: TRBV5-8
abundance: .
d_gene: TRBD1
j_gene: TRBJ2-5
CDR3nt: TGTGCCAGCAGCTTGGGGACAGGGCAATGGGAGACCCAGTACTTC
CDR3aa: CASSLGTGQWETQYF

v_gene: TRBV7-2
abundance: .
d_gene: TRBD1
j_gene: TRBJ2-2
CDR3nt: TGTGCCAGCAGCTTAGCCCCCGCGGGACAGGGTAGAACCGGGGAGCTGTTTTTT
CDR3aa: CASSLAPAGQGRTGELFF

v_gene: TRBV5-1
abundance: .
d_gene: TRBD1
j_gene: TRBJ2-5
CDR3nt: TGCGCCAGCAGCTACCAGGGACAGGAGACCCAGTACTTC
CDR3aa: CASSYQGQETQYF

v_gene: TRBV4-2
abundance: .
d_gene: TRBD2
j_gene: TRBJ2-2
CDR3nt: TGTGCCAGCAGCCAAGGGGTAGCGGGAGGGGCCGGGGAGCTGTTTTTT
CDR3aa: CASSQGVAGGAGELFF

v_gene: TRBV27
abundance: .
d_gene: TRBD2
j_gene: TRBJ2-3
CDR3nt: TGTGCCAGCAGTTCCCACAGCGGGAGGTCCGAAGATACGCAGTATTTT
CDR3aa: CASSSHSGRSEDTQYF

v_gene: TRBV24-1
abundance: .
d_gene: .
j_gene: TRBJ2-7
CDR3nt: TGTGCCACCAGTGATTTGGGGCGCGAGCAGTACTTC
CDR3aa: CATSDLGREQYF

v_gene: TRBV3-1/TRBV3-2
abundance: .
d_gene: TRBD1
j_gene: TRBJ1-2
CDR3nt: TGTGCCAGCAGCCAGTCGGGACAGGGTGGCTATGGCTACACCTTC
CDR3aa: CASSQSGQGGYGYTF

v_gene: TRBV18
abundance: .
d_gene: .
j_gene: TRBJ1-3
CDR3nt: TGTGCCAGCTCACCTTCTCCGGGGGTCTCTGGAAACACCATATATTTT
CDR3aa: CASSPSPGVSGNTIYF

v_gene: TRBV27
abundance: .
d_gene: .
j_gene: TRBJ2-7
CDR3nt: TGTGCCAGCAGTCCACTCATGGGCCAGAACTACGAGCAGTACTTC
CDR3aa: CASSPLMGQNYEQYF

v_gene: TRBV7-9
abundance: .
d_gene: .
j_gene: TRBJ1-3
CDR3nt: TGTGCCAGCAGCTTAGGCCAGGGTTCCTCTGGAAACACCATATATTTT
CDR3aa: CASSLGQGSSGNTIYF

v_gene: TRBV28
abundance: .
d_gene: .
j_gene: TRBJ1-4
CDR3nt: TGTGCCAGCAGAGCAGGCCCCGCGCCGGGGGAAAAACTGTTTTTT
CDR3aa: CASRAGPAPGEKLFF

v_gene: TRBV5-6
abundance: .
d_gene: TRBD1
j_gene: TRBJ1-4
CDR3nt: TGTGCCAGCAGCTCACGGGAGGGGGCGAGGGAAAAACTGTTTTTT
CDR3aa: CASSSREGAREKLFF

v_gene: TRBV9
abundance: .
d_gene: .
j_gene: TRBJ1-3
CDR3nt: TGTGCCAGCAGCGGTAGGGGGGGCATCTGGGACACCATATATTTT
CDR3aa: CASSGRGGIWDTIYF

v_gene: TRBV4-2
abundance: .
d_gene: TRBD2
j_gene: TRBJ2-5
CDR3nt: TGTGCCAGCAGCCAAGATCATCAGCTAGCGGGGGGGGCCAGAGAGACCCAGTACTTC
CDR3aa: CASSQDHQLAGGARETQYF

v_gene: TRBV7-8
abundance: .
d_gene: .
j_gene: TRBJ2-2
CDR3nt: TGTGCCAGCAGCTTAGCGCAACGGAGAGACACCGGGGAGCTGTTTTTT
CDR3aa: CASSLAQRRDTGELFF

v_gene: TRBV4-3
abundance: .
d_gene: .
j_gene: TRBJ1-1
CDR3nt: TGCGCCAGCAGCCAAGATGTTGTAGGGGCGCGGAGGAACACTGAAGCTTTCTTT
CDR3aa: CASSQDVVGARRNTEAFF

v_gene: TRBV7-3
abundance: .
d_gene: TRBD1
j_gene: TRBJ2-7
CDR3nt: TGTGCCAGCAGCTTAGGGACAGGGGGAACCTACGAGCAGTACTTC
CDR3aa: CASSLGTGGTYEQYF

v_gene: TRBV18
abundance: few
d_gene: .
j_gene: TRBJ1-1
CDR3nt: TGTGCCAGCTCACCACCCCCAGGCAACACTGAAGCTTTCTTT
CDR3aa: CASSPPPGNTEAFF

v_gene: TRBV18
abundance: .
d_gene: TRBD1
j_gene: TRBJ2-2
CDR3nt: TGTGCCAGCTCACGACGGGACAGCGGCCCGTACACCGGGGAGCTGTTTTTT
CDR3aa: CASSRRDSGPYTGELFF

v_gene: TRBV29-1
abundance: .
d_gene: .
j_gene: TRBJ1-1
CDR3nt: TGCAGCGTTGAAGCACAAGGGGGGAACACTGAAGCTTTCTTT
CDR3aa: CSVEAQGGNTEAFF

v_gene: TRBV7-6
abundance: .
d_gene: .
j_gene: TRBJ2-3
CDR3nt: TGTGCCAGCAGTCACCGGGATATCGAAACAGATACGCAGTATTTT
CDR3aa: CASSHRDIETDTQYF

v_gene: TRBV6-5
abundance: .
d_gene: TRBD1
j_gene: TRBJ2-7
CDR3nt: TGTGCCAGCAGCCCGCCCGGACAGGGGCCGGGGGAGCAGTACTTC
CDR3aa: CASSPPGQGPGEQYF

v_gene: TRBV6-5
abundance: .
d_gene: .
j_gene: TRBJ1-4
CDR3nt: TGTGCCAGCAGGCAGGGGAGCACTAATGAAAAACTGTTTTTT
CDR3aa: CASRQGSTNEKLFF

v_gene: TRBV5-6
abundance: .
d_gene: .
j_gene: TRBJ1-5
CDR3nt: TGTGCCAGCAGCTTCCGGCGGGCCAAGGTTCAGCCCCAGCATTTT
CDR3aa: CASSFRRAKVQPQHF

v_gene: TRBV7-6
abundance: .
d_gene: .
j_gene: TRBJ1-2
CDR3nt: TGTGCCAGCAGCTCCCCCCCCACAGGCCCCTATGGCTACACCTTC
CDR3aa: CASSSPPTGPYGYTF

v_gene: TRBV28
abundance: .
d_gene: .
j_gene: TRBJ2-7
CDR3nt: TGTGCCAGCAGTTTACGGGGTAAGCAGTACTTC
CDR3aa: CASSLRGKQYF

v_gene: TRBV6-5
abundance: .
d_gene: TRBD1
j_gene: TRBJ1-4
CDR3nt: TGTGCCAGCAGTTACTCTGGGACAGGAGGTGAAAAGCTGTTTTTT
CDR3aa: CASSYSGTGGEKLFF

v_gene: TRBV24-1
abundance: .
d_gene: .
j_gene: TRBJ2-2
CDR3nt: TGTGCCACCAGTGATTTGCCGGGGCGGGGCACCGGGGAGCTGTTTTTT
CDR3aa: CATSDLPGRGTGELFF